The 25 T cell receptor beta chains given below trace back to one sample, sequenced in a study of cytomegalovirus exposure and HLA in healthy donors. The study ran its PCR with 60 Vbeta and 13 Jbeta primers. Libraries were prepared by immunoSEQ multiplex PCR; TCRdb keeps only in-frame clonotypes and omits some of them. The sample lists 130,000 or so clones, about 69% seen once, with about 3% in the top ten. Material: PBMCs. Source of these receptors: a young man in good health and CMV-seronegative.

Only a few counts were recorded for this clone. The chain is built from TRBV5-1 and TRBJ1-1; possibly TRBD1 for D (5 bases). Trimming removed 2 bases from V and 6 bases from J, with 17 bases in between. CDR3 length: 15 amino acids. The germline gives CDR1 SGHRS, CDR2 YFSETQ. The CDR3 sequence is CASSFGTGQVAEAFF. The CDR3 bases are TGCGCCAGCAGCTTTGGAACAGGCCAAGTGGCTGAAGCTTTCTTT.

This clone was counted only a few times. The chain links TRBV4-3 to TRBJ2-7; no clear D. V shed 0 bases and J shed 0 bases, with 9 bases lying between them. The V gene's germline CDR1 is LGHNA and CDR2 YSLEER. The CDR3 spans 15 residues. The CDR3 DNA is TGCGCCAGCAGCCAAGACAATACACCCTCCTACGAGCAGTACTTC. Protein: CASSQDNTPSYEQYF.

The J gene is TRBJ1-1, the V gene TRBV29-1; possible D gene TRBD1, 5 bases. The V gene lost 6 bases and the J gene lost 3 bases, with 14 bases spanning the gap. The CDR3 extends over 13 amino acids. Germline V gene lookup returns CDR1 SQVTM and CDR2 ANQGSEA. This CDR3 is CSVPGGRHTEAFF. The CDR3 region has the DNA TGCAGCGTCCCTGGGGGGAGGCACACTGAAGCTTTCTTT.

This chain connects TRBV20-1 to TRBJ2-5; D is undetermined. The CDR3 sequence is 11 residues long. Trimming removed 4 bases at V and 5 bases at J, with 8 bases between. The germline V gene has CDR1 DFQATT and CDR2 SNEGSKA (reference sequence). The CDR3 bases are TGCAGTGCTATCATGAGGGAGACCCAGTACTTC. Translation: CSAIMRETQYF.

This clone was recorded a few times. The rearrangement uses TRBV30 and TRBJ2-2, with 8 bases aligning to TRBD2. The germline V gene has CDR1 GTSNPN and CDR2 SVGIG (reference sequence). This CDR3 comprises 14 residues. V trimming: 4 bases; J trimming: 3 bases; junction bases outside the gene matches: 4. CDR3 residues: CAWTGTRDTGELFF. The CDR3 DNA is TGTGCCTGGACCGGGACTAGGGACACCGGGGAGCTGTTTTTT.

V usage is TRBV30 and J usage is TRBJ1-6; D gene unclear. The V gene lost 2 bases and the J gene lost 5 bases, with 4 bases spanning the gap. In germline, CDR1 is GTSNPN, CDR2 SVGIG (reference sequence). The CDR3 sequence is 12 residues long. CDR3 sequence (DNA): TGTGCCTGGAGTCGAGATAATTCACCCCTCCACTTT. This encodes CAWSRDNSPLHF.

This clone came up once. V and J are TRBV2 and TRBJ2-5; no reliable D call. CDR3 size: 13 residues. The V end lost 4 bases, the J end lost 7 bases, and 13 bases lay between the germline ends. Germline-derived CDR1 and CDR2 are SNHLY and FYNNEI. The CDR3, as DNA: TGTGCCAGCAGTGCCGAGGAATTGGGGACCCAGTACTTC. This encodes CASSAEELGTQYF.

CDR3 protein: CASSLTVVDNEQFF. The CDR3 bases are TGTGCCAGCAGCTTGACGGTTGTCGACAATGAGCAGTTCTTC. This chain connects TRBV5-6 to TRBJ2-1; D remains unclear. This CDR3 is built from 14 residues. Between the trimmed V and J ends, which lost 1 base and 5 bases, there was a span of 10 bases. Germline V gene data show CDR1 as SGHDT and CDR2 as YYEEEE.

The chain has TRBV19 and TRBJ2-7; tentative D call: TRBD2 (5 bases). CDR1 is LNHDA, CDR2 SQIVND, per germline (reference sequence). V was pared by 4 bases and J by 1 base, with 11 bases between. This CDR3 comprises 14 residues. The CDR3 region is CASSRAGGSYEQYF. The DNA for the CDR3 is TGTGCCAGTAGTAGGGCGGGCGGATCCTACGAGCAGTACTTC.

This chain connects TRBV9 to TRBJ1-4, with TRBD1 as a possible D gene (6 bases). Germline V gene lookup returns CDR1 SGDLS and CDR2 YYNGEE. The CDR3 contains 15 residues. V lost 3 bases to trimming and J lost 0 bases, with 9 bases between them. The CDR3 DNA reads as TGTGCCAGCAGCGGGGACATCTCAACTAATGAAAAACTGTTTTTT. This translates into CASSGDISTNEKLFF.

This chain joins TRBV5-4 and TRBJ1-3; 9 positions agree with TRBD1. The germline gives CDR1 SGHNT, CDR2 YYREEE (reference sequence). The CDR3 loop spans 15 amino acids. V gave up 4 bases and J gave up 1 base; unmatched junction bases: 3. CDR3 sequence: CASSAGTGSGNTIYF. CDR3 nucleotide sequence: TGTGCCAGCAGCGCCGGGACAGGGTCTGGAAACACCATATATTTT.

This sequence joins TRBV30 and TRBJ2-7; the match to TRBD2 covers 9 bases. Germline V lookup: CDR1 GTSNPN, CDR2 SVGIG (reference sequence). Trimming at V came to 1 base and at J to 0 bases, leaving 1 base not matched to a gene. This CDR3 comprises 14 residues. The CDR3 spells CAWSGSGSSYEQYF. The CDR3 DNA reads TGTGCCTGGAGTGGTAGCGGGAGCTCCTACGAGCAGTACTTC.

This clone was counted a few times. CDR3 residues: CSRGYNEQFF. As DNA, the CDR3 is TGCAGCCGGGGGTACAATGAGCAGTTCTTC. The V call is TRBV29-1, the J call TRBJ2-1; possible D gene TRBD2, 6 bases. V lost 8 bases and J lost 4, with 6 bases in between. Germline assignment: CDR1 SQVTM and CDR2 ANQGSEA. The CDR3 sequence is 10 residues long.

The CDR3 DNA sequence: TGTGCCAGCAGCTTCACAGGGGGAGAGACCCAGTACTTC. It specifies CASSFTGGETQYF. V gene TRBV7-3 combines with J gene TRBJ2-5; 8 bases are shared with TRBD1. The germline CDR1 and CDR2 sequences are SGHTA and FQGTGA. V lost 3 bases, J lost 4 bases, and 1 base stayed unmatched. CDR3 length: 13 amino acids.

V is TRBV7-9 and J is TRBJ1-4; unclear D gene. The CDR3 sequence is 13 residues long. The germline V gene encodes CDR1 SEHNR and CDR2 FQNEAQ (reference sequence). Trimming stripped 3 bases from V and 8 bases from J, with 10 bases between. CDR3 bases: TGTGCCAGCAGCTTTCGGGGTGGAGAAAAACTGTTTTTT. Translating gives CASSFRGGEKLFF.

This chain links TRBV4-1 with TRBJ2-2; D gene ambiguous. V was cut by 1 base and J by 0 bases, with 9 bases left in between. Germline lookup yields CDR1 MGHRA and CDR2 YSYEKL. The CDR3 extends over 16 amino acids. The CDR3, as DNA: TGCGCCAGCAGCCAAGGGCCAGCGTCGAACACCGGGGAGCTGTTTTTT. Translated, it gives CASSQGPASNTGELFF.

This clone was detected only once. This chain joins TRBV7-2 and TRBJ2-3; 9 bases map to TRBD1. This CDR3 comprises 18 residues. Germline CDR1 and CDR2: SGHTA and FQGNSA. The J segment lost 2 bases and the V segment lost 2 bases, leaving 11 bases of the junction unmatched. CDR3 amino acids: CASSLIFGTGKTTDTQYF. The CDR3 coding sequence is TGTGCCAGCAGCTTAATTTTTGGGACAGGGAAGACCACAGATACGCAGTATTTT. The complete variable domain, with remaining parts taken from reference TRBV7-2 and TRBJ2-3, reads GAGVSQSPSNKVTEKGKDVELRCDPISGHTALYWYRQSLGQGLEFLIYFQGNSAPDKSGLPSDRFSAERTGGSVSTLTIQRTQQEDSAVYLCASSLIFGTGKTTDTQYFGPGTRLTVL.

This rearrangement joins TRBV7-2 to TRBJ1-1, with unresolved D. The germline V and J ends were trimmed by 1 base and 5 bases, with 11 bases remaining between them. This CDR3 spans 14 amino acids. Germline loops: CDR1 SGHTA, CDR2 FQGNSA. CDR3: CASSLGGGSTEAFF. CDR3 bases: TGTGCCAGCAGCTTAGGAGGCGGTAGTACTGAAGCTTTCTTT.

The chain joins TRBV2 to TRBJ1-6; D gene uncertain. This CDR3 has 13 residues. Germline CDR1 SNHLY, CDR2 FYNNEI. The ends were cut back, 10 bases at V and 6 bases at J, with 13 bases in the middle. DNA of the CDR3: TGTGCCACCACGGTGATAGCTAATTCACCCCTCCACTTT. This encodes CATTVIANSPLHF.

The chain links TRBV30 to TRBJ1-1; 8 nucleotides match TRBD1. CDR1 and CDR2 (germline): GTSNPN, SVGIG (reference sequence). V gave up 3 bases and J gave up 3 bases; unmatched junction bases: 3. The CDR3 has 13 amino acids. The CDR3 here is CAWRDRGYTEAFF. CDR3 DNA: TGTGCCTGGAGAGACAGGGGATACACTGAAGCTTTCTTT.

The J gene is TRBJ2-3, the V gene TRBV4-3, with 12 bases fitting TRBD2. The CDR3 loop spans 17 amino acids. V gave up 0 bases and J gave up 5 bases; unmatched junction bases: 6. Germline lookup yields CDR1 LGHNA and CDR2 YSLEER. CDR3 bases: TGCGCCAGCAGCCAAGAACTAGCGGGAGGTCCGATAGATACGCAGTATTTT. It codes for CASSQELAGGPIDTQYF.

The rearrangement links TRBV19 to TRBJ2-1; 14 bases line up with TRBD2. The junction had 14 bases not matched to a gene; V was cut back by 4 bases and J by 9 bases. There are 18 residues in the CDR3. Germline lookup yields CDR1 LNHDA and CDR2 SQIVND (reference sequence). Written as DNA, the CDR3 is TGTGCCAGTAGTAAGATCCTGGGGACTAGCGGGAGACTGGTTGAGCAGTTCTTC. Amino acids: CASSKILGTSGRLVEQFF.

The chain joins TRBV6-1 to TRBJ2-3, with 8 bases aligning to TRBD2. The CDR3 length is 14 residues. CDR1 is MNHNS, CDR2 SASEGT, per germline. The trim removed 8 bases at V and 2 bases at J, leaving 6 bases unmatched. The CDR3 here is CASGIAGYTDTQYF. CDR3 DNA sequence: TGTGCCAGCGGGATAGCGGGGTACACAGATACGCAGTATTTT.

This clone was observed a single time. The V and J genes are TRBV30 and TRBJ1-4, with 9 bases identical to TRBD1. V lost 3 bases and J lost 8; bases outside the gene matches: 4. The germline gives CDR1 GTSNPN, CDR2 SVGIG (reference sequence). CDR3 length equals 13 residues. In nucleotides, the CDR3 is TGTGCCTGGAGGGGGACAGGGCGGGAAAAACTGTTTTTT. Amino acid sequence: CAWRGTGREKLFF.

This rearrangement joins TRBV25-1 to TRBJ2-3; 7 bases line up with TRBD1. V was clipped by 3 bases and J by 4 bases; unmatched bases: 4. The germline gives CDR1 MGHDK, CDR2 SYGVNS. The length of the CDR3 is 14 residues. CDR3 DNA sequence: TGTGCCAGCAGTGATTCCACAGGGGCAGATACGCAGTATTTT. Translation gives CASSDSTGADTQYF. Complete variable domain (other parts from reference TRBV25-1 and TRBJ2-3): EADIYQTPRYLVIGTGKKITLECSQTMGHDKMYWYQQDPGMELHLIHYSYGVNSTEKGDLSSESTVSRIRTEHFPLTLESARPSHTSQYLCASSDSTGADTQYFGPGTRLTVL.